The source of this T cell receptor beta chain is a study of vaccination effects on CD4 cells after COVID-19. Study-level background: Participants were given two doses of BNT162b2 or mRNA-1273 vaccine.

The CDR3 has 13 residues. In germline, CDR1 is MNHEY, CDR2 SVGAGI. V gave up 2 bases and J gave up 6 bases; unmatched junction bases: 4. Produced via immunoSEQ multiplex PCR; TCRdb's table is partial and in-frame only. This table has tens of thousands of clones, over 70% appearing once. A remark on this clone: The antigen remains unidentified.

Using viral peptide pools, the ViraFEST assay grew out antigen-specific CD4+ T cells prior to sequencing. The culture ran for around nine days before CD4+ T cells were isolated. No vaccinee had earlier SARS-CoV-2 infection, and nucleocapsid antibodies were negative. Wells each received more than 1.5 million PBMC, cultured with about 10 IU/ml IL-2 and roughly 10 ug/ml peptides. IL-2 medium was substituted for half the medium on days 3 and 7. The rearrangement links TRBV6-5 to TRBJ2-7, with 7 bases identical to TRBD1. The receptor was isolated from a human donor who received a COVID-19 vaccine. The source was CD4+ T cells from PBMCs cultured with SARS-CoV-2 spike peptides, collected before COVID-19 vaccination. The CDR3 nucleotides read TGTGCCAGCAGTTACCACAGGGGCGGCGAGCAGTACGTC. As protein: CASSYHRGGEQYV.